This is a list of T cell receptor beta chains from one sample in a study of radiotherapy plus CTLA-4 blockade in lung cancer. Libraries were prepared by immunoSEQ multiplex PCR; TCRdb keeps only in-frame clonotypes and omits some of them. The data contain about 14,000 clones, around 87% of them singletons. The source was peripheral blood, collected from a patient treated with radiotherapy plus ipilimumab. These TCRs come from a human donor with non-small cell lung cancer that progressed on radiotherapy plus ipilimumab. Some clones in this sample may be carry-over from other donors' samples. Each CDR3 is given with its conserved first and last residue. Fields, in order: J gene, D gene, V gene, clone size, CDR3 DNA, CDR3 protein. A D gene is named only where the DNA matches it firmly. Rows give clone size only sometimes, using once, few, many, or a class for an expanded clone.

TRBJ1-5	TRBD1	TRBV2	NA	TGTGCCAGCAGCACAGGGGGCGGCCAGCCCCAGCATTTT	CASSTGGGQPQHF
TRBJ2-7	NA	TRBV6-5	few	TGTGCCAGCAGGAGAGAGGGGGCCTACGAGCAGTACTTC	CASRREGAYEQYF
TRBJ1-2	NA	TRBV7-9	NA	TGTGCCAGCAGCTTAGCGCTCGGAGTTCATGGCTACACCTTC	CASSLALGVHGYTF
TRBJ1-1	NA	TRBV21-1	NA	TGTGCCAGCAGCATGCCGACAGGGTTGAACACTGAAGCTTTCTTT	CASSMPTGLNTEAFF
TRBJ2-1	NA	TRBV6-4	NA	TGTGCCAGCAGTGAGGGGTCCGACGGGGGTGATGAGCAGTTCTTC	CASSEGSDGGDEQFF
TRBJ1-2	NA	TRBV6-1	NA	TGTGCCAGCAGTGAATTGGGGGCGCTCGGCTACACCTTC	CASSELGALGYTF
TRBJ1-2	NA	TRBV29-1	NA	TGCAGCGTTGAAGATTCAGGGAATAACTATGGCTACACCTTC	CSVEDSGNNYGYTF
TRBJ2-7	TRBD1	TRBV5-1	NA	TGCGCCAGCAGCTGGGGACGACAGGGAGTCCCCTACGAGCAGTACTTC	CASSWGRQGVPYEQYF
TRBJ2-1	NA	TRBV6-1	NA	TGTGCCAGCAGTTCACAGACAGGCTCCTACAATGAGCAGTTCTTC	CASSSQTGSYNEQFF
TRBJ2-5	NA	TRBV13	few	TGTGCCAGCAGCCCCCTGGAGGGAGGAATGTGGGAGACCCAGTACTTC	CASSPLEGGMWETQYF
TRBJ1-5	TRBD1	TRBV6-1	NA	TGTGCCAGCAGTGAACAGGGGGCGAATCAGCCCCAGCATTTT	CASSEQGANQPQHF
TRBJ2-7	TRBD1	TRBV25-1	NA	TGTGCCAGCAGTCCCCTGGGGACAGGCGCCTACGAGCAGTACTTC	CASSPLGTGAYEQYF
TRBJ2-7	NA	TRBV19	NA	TGTGCCAGTAGTATTTGGGGGGACCACTACGAGCAGTACTTC	CASSIWGDHYEQYF
TRBJ1-1	TRBD1	TRBV5-1	NA	TGCGCCAGCAGCTTGGGCGACAGGGGTCGGGCTTTCTTT	CASSLGDRGRAFF
TRBJ2-3	TRBD2	TRBV7-9	few	TGTGCCAGCAACGGACTAGCGGGAGTGGTAGATACGCAGTATTTT	CASNGLAGVVDTQYF
TRBJ2-3	NA	TRBV7-7	NA	TGTGCCAGCAGCTTATTACAAGCAGATACGCAGTATTTT	CASSLLQADTQYF
TRBJ2-3	NA	TRBV7-2	NA	TGTGCCAGCAGCTTCGGCGGGATCACAGATACGCAGTATTTT	CASSFGGITDTQYF
TRBJ1-1	NA	TRBV10-1	few	TGCGCCAGCAGTGATGGCAGGCGGAACACTGAAGCTTTCTTT	CASSDGRRNTEAFF
TRBJ2-2	NA	TRBV29-1	NA	TGCAGCGTTGTAACCGGGGTTCGCACCGGGGAGCTGTTTTTT	CSVVTGVRTGELFF
TRBJ1-1	TRBD1	TRBV5-1	NA	TGCGCCAGCAGCTTGCTTCCGGGACAGGGGGCTCGGGGCAACACTGAAGCTTTCTTT	CASSLLPGQGARGNTEAFF
TRBJ2-1	TRBD2	TRBV10-2	NA	TGCGCCAGCAGTGCGGCGGGAGCTAATGAGCAGTTCTTC	CASSAAGANEQFF
TRBJ2-4	TRBD2	TRBV7-9	few	TGTGCCAGCAGCACCTGGACTAGCGGTACGGACATTCAGTACTTC	CASSTWTSGTDIQYF
TRBJ2-3	TRBD2	TRBV6-4	NA	TGTGCCAGCAGTGAAAAGGCGGGAGCTACAGATACGCAGTATTTT	CASSEKAGATDTQYF
TRBJ2-7	TRBD2	TRBV28	NA	TGTGCCAGCAGTCCCGGGGGGACTAGCCCCTACGAGCAGTACTTC	CASSPGGTSPYEQYF
TRBJ2-5	NA	TRBV7-9	NA	TGTGCCAGCAGCCCCGTCGACAGGCGCAAAAAGACCCAGTACTTC	CASSPVDRRKKTQYF
TRBJ2-2	NA	TRBV19	NA	TGTGCCAGTAGTATCTTGGCCCCCGGGGAGCTGTTTTTT	CASSILAPGELFF
TRBJ1-2	NA	TRBV9	NA	TGTGCCAGCAGCGCGGGACTCATGATGGGCTATGGCTACACCTTC	CASSAGLMMGYGYTF
TRBJ1-5	NA	TRBV4-3	NA	TGCGCCAGCTCGACTGGCCGAGATCAGCCCCAGCATTTT	CASSTGRDQPQHF
TRBJ1-2	NA	TRBV5-6	NA	TGTGCCAGCAGCTTGAGACAGAATAACTATGGCTACACCTTC	CASSLRQNNYGYTF
TRBJ2-6	NA	TRBV5-6	few	TGTGCCAGCAGCTTGGGTCGGTCTGGGGCCAACGTCCTGACTTTC	CASSLGRSGANVLTF
TRBJ1-1	NA	TRBV11-2	NA	TGTGCCAGCAGCTCCCGGGCCCCGAGGGCTGAAGCTTTCTTT	CASSSRAPRAEAFF
TRBJ2-1	TRBD2	TRBV6-1	NA	TGTGCCAGCGATGGGCGGGGGGGCTCGAATGAGCAGTTCTTC	CASDGRGGSNEQFF
TRBJ2-3	TRBD2	TRBV30	NA	TGTGCCTGGAGTGGCGGGGGTGCCCCCCCACGAGATACGCAGTATTTT	CAWSGGGAPPRDTQYF
TRBJ2-1	NA	TRBV28	NA	TGTGCCAGCAGCACGACTAGCTACAATGAGCAGTTCTTC	CASSTTSYNEQFF